A single sample gave rise to the 21 T cell receptor beta chains below, sequenced in a study of beta chain features in type 1 diabetes (dated by TCRdb to about 2018). Here is what the overall study found, with its caveats: Type 1 diabetes patients showed a moderate but significant shortening of TCRB CDR3 length in all four CD4+ subsets.

Library prep was done by the immunoSEQ multiplex PCR assay. The High Capacity cDNA Reverse Transcription Kit was used to reverse transcribe all of the isolated RNA, meaning that expressed TCRB transcripts were what got sequenced. The table was pulled from immuneACCESS by TCRdb, which kept in-frame rearrangements only. Such tables lose some clones; where checked, under half of the loss comes from unresolved V genes, and the rest has no known cause. A total of hundreds of thousands of clones appear in this sample, over 11% of them only once. Over 0.015% of the sample belongs to the ten largest clones. No antigen has been identified for these receptors. Sequencing was carried out using naive CD4+ T cells from blood. The cell subset or site label, as the study defines it: true naive CD4+ T cells. The receptors were gathered from a man between 25 and 39 years old with type 1 diabetes.

The gene calls are TRBV7-2 and TRBJ2-4; possible D gene TRBD1, 6 bases. Trimming stripped 5 bases from V and 8 bases from J, with 10 bases between. CDR3 length equals 12 residues. In germline, CDR1 is SGHTA, CDR2 FQGNSA. The CDR3: CASSPQGYIQYF. CDR3 in DNA: TGTGCCAGCAGCCCTCAGGGGTACATTCAGTACTTC. Combining the CDR3 with reference TRBV7-2 and TRBJ2-4 gives the whole variable domain GAGVSQSPSNKVTEKGKDVELRCDPISGHTALYWYRQSLGQGLEFLIYFQGNSAPDKSGLPSDRFSAERTGGSVSTLTIQRTQQEDSAVYLCASSPQGYIQYFGAGTRLSVL.

This sequence joins TRBV11-3 and TRBJ1-1, with a weak D call TRBD1 (5 bases). CDR1 and CDR2 from the germline V gene are SGHNT and YENEEA. Trimming cost V 1 base and J 8 bases, with 11 bases left between them. The CDR3 is 13 residues long. CDR3 nucleotides: TGTGCCAGCAGCTTAGGCGGAGACAGAGAAGCTTTCTTT. It translates to CASSLGGDREAFF.

V gene TRBV6-6 combines with J gene TRBJ1-1; a possible D gene is TRBD1 (6 bases). CDR3 length equals 13 residues. Trimming left V 8 bases short and J 3 bases short, with 13 bases between. CDR1 is MNHNY, CDR2 SVGAGI, per germline (reference sequence). Written as DNA, the CDR3 is TGTGCCAGCTCAATACAGGGACACACTGAAGCTTTCTTT. Its protein is CASSIQGHTEAFF.

This clone was counted between two and nine times. The chain couples TRBV4-3 to TRBJ1-5, with D uncertain. The CDR3 spans 14 residues. V was trimmed by 1 base and J by 9 bases, leaving 13 bases between them. Germline V gene lookup returns CDR1 LGHNA and CDR2 YSLEER. DNA for the CDR3: TGCGCCAGCAGCCAAGTACGGGAGGGTTGGCCCCAGCATTTT. As protein: CASSQVREGWPQHF.

V usage is TRBV7-9 and J usage is TRBJ2-4, with D possibly matching TRBD2 (5 bases). Germline CDR1 is SEHNR and CDR2 is FQNEAQ (reference sequence). Trimming stripped 1 base from V and 3 bases from J, with 13 bases between. This CDR3 spans 16 amino acids. CDR3 in amino acids: CASSLGGKGGKNIQYF. The CDR3 region has the DNA TGTGCCAGCAGCTTAGGAGGGAAAGGAGGCAAAAACATTCAGTACTTC.

The chain recombines TRBV9 with TRBJ2-1, with D possibly matching TRBD2 (6 bases). CDR3 length equals 16 residues. Germline assignment: CDR1 SGDLS and CDR2 YYNGEE. The germline V and J ends were trimmed by 4 bases and 8 bases, with 22 bases remaining between them. The CDR3 bases are TGTGCCAGCAGCCCTTCTGGGACCCCCCCGGGAGATGAGCAGTTCTTC. Its translation is CASSPSGTPPGDEQFF.

V is TRBV5-4 and J is TRBJ2-7; 7 bases are shared with TRBD1. The CDR3 is made up of 15 amino acids. The trim removed 4 bases at V and 1 base at J, leaving 8 bases unmatched. The V gene's germline CDR1 is SGHNT and CDR2 YYREEE (reference sequence). The CDR3: CASSGRDSASYEQYF. For the CDR3, the DNA is TGTGCCAGCAGCGGAAGGGACAGTGCTTCCTACGAGCAGTACTTC.

This clone was seen more than once but under ten times. The chain carries TRBV6-5 and TRBJ1-2, with a weak D call TRBD1 (5 bases). The CDR3 runs 13 residues. Trimming pared 8 bases from V and 8 bases from J, leaving 18 bases between. CDR1 is MNHEY and CDR2 is SVGAGI in the germline V gene. The CDR3 region has the DNA TGTGCCAGCGCTCGGGGGGAGGTGGACGGCTACACCTTC. This sequence encodes CASARGEVDGYTF.

This clone was seen a few times. V and J are TRBV10-3 and TRBJ2-7; D is perhaps TRBD2 (7 bases). Trimming pared 7 bases from V and 5 bases from J, leaving 15 bases between. There are 13 residues in the CDR3. Germline values: CDR1 ENHRY, CDR2 SYGVKD. CDR3 protein: CAIMSGKGDEQYF. The CDR3, as DNA: TGTGCCATCATGAGCGGGAAGGGGGACGAGCAGTACTTC.

This clone showed up just a few times. The V call is TRBV18, the J call TRBJ1-5; D is uncertain. Germline-derived CDR1 and CDR2 are KGHSH and LQKENI. V shed 6 bases and J shed 2 bases, with 8 bases lying between them. The CDR3 extends over 13 amino acids. The CDR3 protein is CASSPRGNQPQHF. CDR3 sequence (DNA): TGTGCCAGCTCTCCCCGGGGCAATCAGCCCCAGCATTTT.

The V and J genes are TRBV2 and TRBJ2-1, with D perhaps TRBD2 (6 bases). Trimming removed 2 bases from V and 3 bases from J, with 14 bases in between. The germline gives CDR1 SNHLY, CDR2 FYNNEI. This CDR3 comprises 16 residues. Here the CDR3 DNA reads TGTGCCAGCAGTGAAAATTTGGCGGGGTTCTACAATGAGCAGTTCTTC. It translates to CASSENLAGFYNEQFF.

The CDR3 spells CASSPPSTLGTGELFF. CDR3 nucleotides: TGTGCCAGCTCACCACCATCTACTCTCGGGACCGGGGAGCTGTTTTTT. V and J are TRBV18 and TRBJ2-2; D is unresolved. The CDR3 runs to 16 residues. Per germline, CDR1 KGHSH and CDR2 LQKENI. V gave up 0 bases and J gave up 5 bases, with 13 bases separating them.

This clone has more than one count but fewer than ten. V is TRBV6-6 and J is TRBJ1-5; the D is unclear. The ends were cut back, 6 bases at V and 3 bases at J, with 15 bases in the middle. The CDR3 consists of 15 residues. Per germline, CDR1 MNHNY and CDR2 SVGAGI (reference sequence). The CDR3 protein is CASRIPQEDNQPQHF. DNA of the CDR3: TGTGCCAGCAGGATACCTCAGGAGGACAATCAGCCCCAGCATTTT.

CDR3: CASSSGVDYEQYF. DNA of the CDR3: TGTGCCAGCAGCTCCGGGGTCGACTACGAGCAGTACTTC. This sequence joins TRBV11-2 and TRBJ2-7; D might be TRBD2 (5 bases). Germline CDR1 and CDR2: SGHAT and FQNNGV. CDR3 size: 13 residues. Trimming cost V 4 bases and J 3 bases, with 10 bases left between them.

A few counts support this clone. The rearrangement joins TRBV7-9 to TRBJ2-3; D may be TRBD1 (6 bases). The V end lost 4 bases, the J end lost 2 bases, and 13 bases lay between the germline ends. CDR3 size: 15 residues. Germline V gene data show CDR1 as SEHNR and CDR2 as FQNEAQ (reference sequence). CDR3: CASSSRDTYTDTQYF. The CDR3 nucleotides are TGTGCCAGCAGCTCCCGGGACACCTACACAGATACGCAGTATTTT.

There are a few counts of this clone. The rearrangement joins TRBV19 to TRBJ2-4; 8 positions match TRBD1. V lost 5 bases to trimming and J lost 8 bases; unmatched junction nucleotides: 8. The V gene's germline CDR1 is LNHDA and CDR2 SQIVND (reference sequence). This CDR3 has 14 residues. This CDR3 reads CASSARGRLHIQYF. Written as DNA, the CDR3 is TGTGCCAGTAGTGCCAGGGGGCGCCTCCACATTCAGTACTTC.

The chain combines TRBV27 with TRBJ1-5, with a possible D match to TRBD1 (5 bases). There are 13 residues in the CDR3. Germline V gene lookup returns CDR1 MNHEY and CDR2 SMNVEV (reference sequence). Trimming cost V 3 bases and J 7 bases, with 10 bases left between them. The CDR3 DNA sequence: TGTGCCAGCAGTTTCAGGGAAGGGCAGCCCCAGCATTTT. This encodes CASSFREGQPQHF.

The rearrangement links TRBV18 to TRBJ1-2; D is ambiguous. V gave up 0 bases and J gave up 8 bases, with 13 bases separating them. Germline V gene data show CDR1 as KGHSH and CDR2 as LQKENI. This CDR3 is built from 14 residues. The CDR3 loop reads CASSPPAQEGGYTF. CDR3 in DNA: TGTGCCAGCTCACCACCGGCCCAGGAGGGCGGCTACACCTTC.

This clone was detected only a few times. The CDR3: CASSEPTGYGYTF. CDR3 DNA: TGTGCCAGCAGTGAGCCGACAGGCTATGGCTACACCTTC. The chain joins TRBV25-1 to TRBJ1-2; a possible D gene is TRBD1 (6 bases). This CDR3 region has 13 residues. V dropped 3 bases and J dropped 4 bases, with 9 bases sitting between them. Germline V gene sequence: CDR1 MGHDK, CDR2 SYGVNS.

The chain carries TRBV7-6 and TRBJ2-1, with 12 bases matching TRBD2. The germline CDR1 and CDR2 sequences are SGHVS and FNYEAQ. This CDR3 is built from 16 residues. V shed 5 bases, J shed 4 bases, and the junction held 6 bases outside the gene matches. CDR3 DNA sequence: TGTGCCAGCAGCCTGTGGACTAGCGGGGCTTACAATGAGCAGTTCTTC. It specifies CASSLWTSGAYNEQFF.

There are a few counts of this clone. V is TRBV29-1 and J is TRBJ2-1, with D tentatively TRBD2 (6 bases). CDR1 is SQVTM, CDR2 ANQGSEA, per germline. V was trimmed by 7 bases and J by 0 bases, leaving 16 bases between them. This CDR3 spans 15 amino acids. In DNA, the CDR3 is TGCAGCGCCTACGGGGGTCGCTACTCCTACAATGAGCAGTTCTTC. It translates to CSAYGGRYSYNEQFF.